What follows are 32 T cell receptor beta chains derived from one specimen sequenced in a study of cytomegalovirus exposure and HLA in healthy donors. The PCR had 60 Vbeta and 13 Jbeta primers. The repertoire was sequenced with immunoSEQ multiplex PCR; TCRdb's copy has only in-frame clones and lacks some. The profile shows around 150,000 clones, around three quarters of them singletons. Sequenced material: PBMCs. The receptor set was obtained from a woman aged 40 to 55 in good health and CMV-seronegative.

The rearrangement joins TRBV5-4 to TRBJ2-7, with 10 positions matching TRBD2. With V trimmed by 3 bases and J by 5 bases, 5 bases remained unmatched. The CDR3 runs 14 residues. Germline values: CDR1 SGHNT, CDR2 YYREEE (reference sequence). CDR3 nucleotides: TGTGCCAGCAGCTCTTTAGCGGGAGGCGACGAGCAGTACTTC. Translation: CASSSLAGGDEQYF.

This clone was counted a few times. V usage is TRBV19 and J usage is TRBJ1-5; 9 bases agree with TRBD1. Germline assignment: CDR1 LNHDA and CDR2 SQIVND (reference sequence). CDR3 length equals 14 residues. V gave up 8 bases and J gave up 8 bases; unmatched junction bases: 10. CDR3 in amino acids: CASRKGGQGKPQHF. CDR3 nucleotides: TGTGCCAGTCGTAAAGGGGGACAGGGAAAGCCCCAGCATTTT.

This clone was seen only once. The chain recombines TRBV10-3 with TRBJ2-6; tentatively, D is TRBD1 (6 bases). The CDR3 spans 15 residues. Germline-derived CDR1 and CDR2 are ENHRY and SYGVKD. V was shortened by 2 bases and J by 2 bases, with 7 bases between the two germline ends. The CDR3 protein is CAISEGGAGANVLTF. Written as DNA, the CDR3 is TGTGCCATCAGTGAGGGGGGCGCTGGGGCCAACGTCCTGACTTTC.

The chain carries TRBV6-1 and TRBJ2-1, with 7 bases that match TRBD2. The CDR3 is 14 residues long. With 7 bases clipped from V and 6 bases from J, the junction kept 9 bases outside the gene matches. Per the germline V gene, CDR1 is MNHNS and CDR2 is SASEGT. As DNA, the CDR3 is TGTGCCAGCAATAGGGCGGGAGCCTTCAATGAGCAGTTCTTC. Its translation: CASNRAGAFNEQFF.

This clone appeared a few times. CDR3 nucleotides: TGCGCCAGCAGCTTGAGTGTAGGGGAAGAAGCTTTCTTT. Its protein product is CASSLSVGEEAFF. The rearrangement links TRBV5-1 to TRBJ1-1; D is perhaps TRBD1 (5 bases). Trimming stripped 1 base from V and 8 bases from J, with 12 bases between. This CDR3 contains 13 residues. Looked up from germline, CDR1 is SGHRS and CDR2 is YFSETQ.

In this sample, this clone turned up once. This chain links TRBV19 with TRBJ1-4; perhaps TRBD1 as D (6 bases). Trimming cost V 5 bases and J 2 bases, with 9 bases left between them. The CDR3 covers 14 residues. Germline CDR1 is LNHDA and CDR2 is SQIVND (reference sequence). The chain's CDR3 is CASSAGATNEKLFF. CDR3 DNA sequence: TGTGCCAGTAGTGCGGGGGCCACTAATGAAAAACTGTTTTTT.

With regard to this clone: Mismatch with germline at one junction end may stem from a read error. The V and J genes are TRBV7-7 and TRBJ1-3; 7 positions agree with TRBD1. The CDR3 loop spans 14 amino acids. Germline values: CDR1 SSHAT, CDR2 FNYEAQ (reference sequence). The CDR3 DNA reads TGTGCTAGCAGCCCAGGGGGCTCTGGAAACACCATATATTTT. This encodes CASSPGGSGNTIYF. Drawing the rest from reference TRBV7-7 and TRBJ1-3, the complete variable domain is GAGVSQSPRYKVTKRGQDVTLRCDPISSHATLYWYQQALGQGPEFLTYFNYEAQPDKSGLPSDRFSAERPEGSISTLTIQRTEQRDSAMYRCASSPGGSGNTIYFGEGSWLTVV.

This clone was observed a few times. This rearrangement joins TRBV5-4 to TRBJ1-5; D remains unclear. This CDR3 has 14 residues. The V gene's germline CDR1 is SGHNT and CDR2 YYREEE (reference sequence). V lost 3 bases and J 1 base, leaving 8 bases between the germline ends. The CDR3 loop is CASSSQESNQPQHF. The CDR3 bases are TGTGCCAGCAGCTCTCAGGAAAGCAATCAGCCCCAGCATTTT.

This clone showed up just once. This chain links TRBV5-6 with TRBJ1-1, with D possibly TRBD1 on 6 matching bases. Trimming pared 1 base from V and 8 bases from J, leaving 18 bases between. The germline gives CDR1 SGHDT, CDR2 YYEEEE. The CDR3 totals 15 residues. This CDR3 reads CASSLLGPHRAEAFF. CDR3 DNA sequence: TGTGCCAGCAGCTTGTTGGGACCTCACAGGGCCGAAGCTTTCTTT.

The V and J genes are TRBV6-1 and TRBJ1-6, with D possibly being TRBD1 (6 bases). Trimming left V 0 bases short and J 9 bases short, with 21 bases between. The CDR3 loop spans 18 amino acids. Germline V gene sequence: CDR1 MNHNS, CDR2 SASEGT. The CDR3 DNA follows: TGTGCCAGCAGTGAAGCCAACCCGTGGGGTAGGGGGGGTTCACCCCTCCACTTT. Protein sequence: CASSEANPWGRGGSPLHF.

This clone came up once. J is TRBJ2-7 and V is TRBV25-1, with a tentative D call TRBD1 (5 bases). The V and J ends lost 4 bases and 7 bases respectively, with 14 bases between them. The germline gives CDR1 MGHDK, CDR2 SYGVNS. The length of the CDR3 is 13 residues. As DNA, the CDR3 is TGTGCCAGCAGTGTTGCAGGGTCAGGAGAGCAGTACTTC. Translating gives CASSVAGSGEQYF.

The rearrangement links TRBV28 to TRBJ2-7; D might be TRBD2 (6 bases). The CDR3 length is 12 residues. Per the germline V gene, CDR1 is MDHEN and CDR2 is SYDVKM. V was shortened by 7 bases and J by 3 bases, with 10 bases between the two germline ends. The CDR3 sequence is CASTRGDYEQYF. For the CDR3, the DNA is TGTGCCAGCACCCGCGGGGACTACGAGCAGTACTTC.

This sequence joins TRBV27 and TRBJ1-2; 7 positions agree with TRBD1. The CDR3 has 14 amino acids. V trimming: 3 bases; J trimming: 4 bases; junction bases outside the gene matches: 5. Germline values: CDR1 MNHEY, CDR2 SMNVEV (reference sequence). CDR3 loop: CASSLRGQGYGYTF. CDR3 nucleotides: TGTGCCAGCAGTTTGAGGGGGCAAGGCTATGGCTACACCTTC.

The chain joins TRBV15 to TRBJ2-3, with D possibly matching TRBD1 (6 bases). Looked up from germline, CDR1 is LNHNV and CDR2 is YYDKDF (reference sequence). Trimming removed 0 bases at V and 10 bases at J, with 8 bases between. This CDR3 is 12 amino acids long. CDR3 in amino acids: CATSREQGPQYF. The CDR3 nucleotides are TGTGCCACCAGCAGAGAACAGGGCCCGCAGTATTTT.

The V and J genes are TRBV6-5 and TRBJ2-7; TRBD2 matches at 9 bases. Germline V gives CDR1 MNHEY, CDR2 SVGAGI. CDR3 size: 15 residues. Trimming cost V 4 bases and J 3 bases; bases outside gene matches: 7. The chain's CDR3 is CASSLSGRTYYEQYF. For the CDR3, the DNA is TGTGCCAGCAGTTTGAGCGGGAGGACTTACTACGAGCAGTACTTC.

The rearrangement joins TRBV14 to TRBJ2-7, with a possible D match to TRBD2 (6 bases). Germline values: CDR1 SGHDN, CDR2 FVKESK. The CDR3 runs 14 residues. V gave up 4 bases and J gave up 6 bases, with 16 bases separating them. The CDR3 loop is CASSRALGLFEQYF. CDR3 in DNA: TGTGCCAGCAGCCGGGCCCTGGGACTTTTCGAGCAGTACTTC.

The chain uses TRBV5-1 and TRBJ2-7, with D possibly being TRBD1 (5 bases). Germline CDR1 is SGHRS and CDR2 is YFSETQ. V gave up 0 bases and J gave up 0 bases, with 10 bases separating them. The CDR3 is made up of 15 amino acids. CDR3 amino acids: CASSLGRQSSYEQYF. The CDR3 region has the DNA TGCGCCAGCAGCTTGGGCCGACAGAGCTCCTACGAGCAGTACTTC.

This clone has only one observation. This chain uses TRBV6-1 with TRBJ2-1; the match to TRBD1 covers 9 bases. In germline, CDR1 is MNHNS, CDR2 SASEGT. The CDR3 covers 15 residues. V trimming: 6 bases; J trimming: 6 bases; junction bases outside the gene matches: 9. The CDR3 protein is CASSQGQGERNEQFF. In nucleotides, the CDR3 is TGTGCCAGCAGCCAGGGACAGGGAGAACGCAATGAGCAGTTCTTC.

This clone appeared a few times. This chain links TRBV10-3 with TRBJ2-3; 9 nucleotides line up with TRBD1. Per germline, CDR1 ENHRY and CDR2 SYGVKD. The CDR3 is 14 amino acids. J gave up 2 bases and V 8 bases, and 5 bases lay outside the gene matches. The CDR3 loop is CAIGDRADTDTQYF. The CDR3 DNA is TGTGCCATCGGGGACAGGGCGGACACAGATACGCAGTATTTT.

The chain couples TRBV6-6 to TRBJ1-1; 7 nucleotides align to TRBD1. Germline CDR1 reads MNHNY; CDR2 reads SVGAGI (reference sequence). With 6 bases clipped from V and 3 bases from J, the junction kept 10 bases outside the gene matches. CDR3 size: 15 residues. In nucleotides, the CDR3 is TGTGCCAGCAGACCCCCAGGGGGTTGGGACACTGAAGCTTTCTTT. It yields the protein CASRPPGGWDTEAFF.

The V gene is TRBV7-9, the J gene TRBJ1-2; 11 bases match TRBD1. The CDR3 extends over 16 amino acids. Germline V lookup: CDR1 SEHNR, CDR2 FQNEAQ (reference sequence). J lost 3 bases, V lost 5 bases, and 8 bases had no gene match. The CDR3 bases are TGTGCCAGCAGCGGACAGGGGGCCCTATCTTACTATGGCTACACCTTC. Residues: CASSGQGALSYYGYTF.

The CDR3 region is CASSPQTGQGMYEQYF. The CDR3 DNA reads TGTGCCAGCTCACCACAAACGGGACAGGGGATGTACGAGCAGTACTTC. The rearrangement uses TRBV18 and TRBJ2-7; TRBD1 agrees at 10 bases. The CDR3 runs to 16 residues. Germline CDR1 is KGHSH and CDR2 is LQKENI. The V segment lost 1 base and the J segment 4 bases; nucleotides outside the gene matches: 7.

The V call is TRBV19, the J call TRBJ2-3, with TRBD2 matching over 11 bases. This CDR3 contains 17 residues. J was trimmed by 6 bases and V by 5 bases; bases with no gene match: 13. Germline V CDR1 and CDR2: LNHDA, SQIVND (reference sequence). DNA of the CDR3: TGTGCCAGTAGTTTAGGGACTAGCGGCTCTATCTCGGATACGCAGTATTTT. Translation: CASSLGTSGSISDTQYF.

V usage is TRBV7-3 and J usage is TRBJ2-1; 11 bases match TRBD2. Germline trimming cut 5 bases from V and 5 bases from J; bases unmatched to any gene: 5. In germline, CDR1 is SGHTA, CDR2 FQGTGA. This CDR3 is built from 15 residues. Written as DNA, the CDR3 is TGTGCCAGCAGCAAGACTAGCGGGGCCAACAATGAGCAGTTCTTC. As protein: CASSKTSGANNEQFF.

The chain links TRBV5-1 to TRBJ1-1; D gene ambiguous. CDR1 and CDR2 (germline): SGHRS, YFSETQ. This CDR3 region has 13 residues. The V end lost 5 bases, the J end lost 1 base, and 9 bases lay between the germline ends. CDR3 sequence (DNA): TGCGCCAGCAGATTCACATCGAACACTGAAGCTTTCTTT. Its protein is CASRFTSNTEAFF.

The gene calls are TRBV7-8 and TRBJ2-7; weak D call: TRBD2 (6 bases). Trimming took off 3 bases at V and 3 bases at J, with 21 bases between the two ends. Per the germline V gene, CDR1 is SGHVS and CDR2 is FQNEAQ. This CDR3 spans 17 amino acids. The chain's CDR3 is CASSFPLNGGGDYEQYF. In DNA form, the CDR3 reads TGTGCCAGCAGCTTCCCTCTAAACGGGGGAGGAGACTACGAGCAGTACTTC.

The chain has TRBV5-1 and TRBJ2-7, with TRBD1 as a possible D gene (6 bases). The germline V and J ends were trimmed by 0 bases and 1 base, with 14 bases remaining between them. The CDR3 consists of 16 residues. Germline lookup yields CDR1 SGHRS and CDR2 YFSETQ. CDR3 sequence reads: CASSLGGTGSSYEQYF. The CDR3 nucleotides read TGCGCCAGCAGCTTGGGAGGAACAGGGAGTTCCTACGAGCAGTACTTC.

This clone was counted only a few times. The gene calls are TRBV5-1 and TRBJ2-2; possible D gene TRBD2, 6 bases. The CDR3 length is 15 residues. Germline V gives CDR1 SGHRS, CDR2 YFSETQ. The ends were cut back, 4 bases at V and 2 bases at J, with 12 bases in the middle. The CDR3 DNA reads TGCGCCAGCAGCCTCGGGACTGCTAACACCGGGGAGCTGTTTTTT. This codes for CASSLGTANTGELFF.

This chain links TRBV27 with TRBJ1-4, with 7 bases lining up with TRBD1. Unmatched junction bases numbered 6, after V lost 3 bases and J lost 8 bases. This CDR3 region has 14 residues. Germline lookup yields CDR1 MNHEY and CDR2 SMNVEV (reference sequence). CDR3 DNA sequence: TGTGCCAGCAGTTTCCGACAGGGCACGGAAAAACTGTTTTTT. Amino acid sequence: CASSFRQGTEKLFF. The full variable domain, rest sourced from reference TRBV27 and TRBJ1-4, is EAQVTQNPRYLITVTGKKLTVTCSQNMNHEYMSWYRQDPGLGLRQIYYSMNVEVTDKGDVPEGYKVSRKEKRNFPLILESPSPNQTSLYFCASSFRQGTEKLFFGSGTQLSVL.

This clone was seen only once. The rearrangement joins TRBV30 to TRBJ2-2, with D perhaps matching TRBD2 (6 bases). Germline-derived CDR1 and CDR2 are GTSNPN and SVGIG (reference sequence). There are 14 residues in the CDR3. The CDR3 DNA reads as TGTGCTCGGATGGAGCGGGCGAACTACGGGGAGCTGTTTTTT. Protein: CARMERANYGELFF.

This clone came up once. This chain links TRBV5-8 with TRBJ1-2; D is undetermined. CDR1 and CDR2 (germline): SGHTS, YDEGEE. The length of the CDR3 is 14 residues. The ends were cut back, 4 bases at V and 0 bases at J, with 10 bases in the middle. The CDR3 reads CASSPPGANYGYTF. The CDR3 coding sequence is TGTGCCAGCAGCCCTCCCGGAGCTAACTATGGCTACACCTTC.

The chain is built from TRBV23-1 and TRBJ2-3; a possible D gene is TRBD2 (5 bases). TRBV23-1 qualifies as an ORF whose function is uncertain. With 4 bases removed from V and 2 bases from J, the gap between germline ends came to 19 bases. The CDR3 is 17 residues long. CDR3: CASSPLLPAGDTDTQYF. As DNA, the CDR3 is TGCGCCAGCAGTCCGTTACTTCCAGCCGGGGACACAGATACGCAGTATTTT.